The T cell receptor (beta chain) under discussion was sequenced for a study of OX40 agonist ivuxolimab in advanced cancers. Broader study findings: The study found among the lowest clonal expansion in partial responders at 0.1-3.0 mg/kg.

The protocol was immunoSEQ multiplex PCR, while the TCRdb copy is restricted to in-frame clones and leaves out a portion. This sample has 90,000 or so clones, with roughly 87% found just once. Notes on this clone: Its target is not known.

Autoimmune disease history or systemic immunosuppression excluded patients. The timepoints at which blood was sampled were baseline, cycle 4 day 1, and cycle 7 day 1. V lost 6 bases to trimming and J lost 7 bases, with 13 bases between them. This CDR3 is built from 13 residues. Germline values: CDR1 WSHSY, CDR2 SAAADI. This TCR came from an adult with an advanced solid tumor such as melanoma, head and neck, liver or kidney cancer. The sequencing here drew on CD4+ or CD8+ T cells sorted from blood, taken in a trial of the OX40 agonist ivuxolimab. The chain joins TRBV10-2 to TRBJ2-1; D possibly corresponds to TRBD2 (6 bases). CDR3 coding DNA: TGCGCCAGCAGACGGGAGCGGCTTAATGAGCAGTTCTTC. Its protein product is CASRRERLNEQFF.